One and the same sample provided the 3 T cell receptor beta chains below, sequenced in a study of early T cells in non-severe SARS-CoV-2 infection. TCRdb re-analysed the 5' RACE reads in MiXCR, keeping a single row per CDR3 protein. Of about 90,000 distinct CDR3 sequences in the sample, about an eighth were seen once. The material sequenced was whole blood, taken at baseline. The receptors stem from an adult who was a healthcare worker with PCR-confirmed SARS-CoV-2 infection or an uninfected control (not recorded which).

V is TRBV10-2 and J is TRBJ2-1; D perhaps matches TRBD2 (5 bases). This CDR3 is built from 13 residues. Germline assignment: CDR1 WSHSY and CDR2 SAAADI. V lost 9 bases and J 3 bases, leaving 12 bases between the germline ends. The CDR3 nucleotides read TGCGCCAGTAGATCCGGGGTCTACAATGAGCAGTTCTTC. This encodes CASRSGVYNEQFF.

This clonotype has ten or more counts. The V and J genes are TRBV29-1 and TRBJ1-2, with D uncertain. Germline loops: CDR1 SQVTM, CDR2 ANQGSEA. The V gene lost 1 base and the J gene lost 5 bases, with 8 bases spanning the gap. The CDR3 totals 12 residues. This CDR3 is CSVEGLGYGYTF. In DNA form, the CDR3 reads TGCAGCGTTGAAGGCCTGGGATATGGCTACACCTTC.

This sequence joins TRBV18 and TRBJ1-1; D is undetermined. The CDR3 loop spans 12 amino acids. The ends were cut back, 3 bases at V and 8 bases at J, with 10 bases in the middle. Germline CDR1 KGHSH, CDR2 LQKENI. The CDR3 sequence is CASSPSGREAFF. The CDR3, as DNA: TGTGCCAGCTCACCGTCGGGTCGCGAAGCTTTCTTT. The full variable domain, with the rest looked up from reference TRBV18 and TRBJ1-1, is NAGVMQNPRHLVRRRGQEARLRCSPMKGHSHVYWYRQLPEEGLKFMVYLQKENIIDESGMPKERFSAEFPKEGPSILRIQQVVRGDSAAYFCASSPSGREAFFGQGTRLTVV.